The 18 T cell receptor beta chains given below trace back to one sample, sequenced in a study of cytomegalovirus exposure and HLA in healthy donors. PCR amplification relied on 60 Vbeta primers (plus 13 Jbeta primers). Sequenced by immunoSEQ multiplex PCR; TCRdb stores in-frame clones only, minus some. The sample carries about 140,000 clones, 61% recorded once. Sequencing was done on a sample of PBMCs. These receptors were taken from a male donor in good health and CMV-seronegative.

This clone was detected only a few times. V is TRBV7-6 and J is TRBJ2-7, with 8 positions matching TRBD1. The germline V gene has CDR1 SGHVS and CDR2 FNYEAQ. The CDR3 is 15 residues long. With 6 bases clipped from V and 2 bases from J, the junction kept 9 bases outside the gene matches. CDR3 sequence reads: CASSSSGTGTYEQYF. The CDR3 nucleotides read TGTGCCAGCAGTTCTTCCGGGACAGGAACCTACGAGCAGTACTTC.

The V and J genes are TRBV6-1 and TRBJ1-1; tentatively, D is TRBD1 (6 bases). The germline V and J ends were trimmed by 6 bases and 6 bases, with 14 bases remaining between them. CDR1 MNHNS and CDR2 SASEGT come from the germline V gene. The CDR3 has 13 residues. The CDR3 spells CASSVQGGSEAFF. The CDR3 coding sequence is TGTGCCAGCAGCGTACAGGGTGGCTCTGAAGCTTTCTTT.

The chain uses TRBV5-1 and TRBJ2-7, with 8 bases matching TRBD1. CDR3 length equals 15 residues. Germline V gene lookup returns CDR1 SGHRS and CDR2 YFSETQ. J gave up 0 bases and V 4 bases, and 6 bases lay outside the gene matches. The CDR3, as DNA: TGCGCCAGCAGCAACCGACAGGGGAGCTCCTACGAGCAGTACTTC. Amino acid sequence: CASSNRQGSSYEQYF.

The chain combines TRBV6-5 with TRBJ1-1, with unresolved D. Germline V lookup: CDR1 MNHEY, CDR2 SVGAGI. This CDR3 is 15 amino acids long. V was shortened by 0 bases and J by 4 bases, with 12 bases between the two germline ends. The CDR3 nucleotides are TGTGCCAGCAGTTACTCGTTCGGTTCTCGCACTGAAGCTTTCTTT. It is translated as CASSYSFGSRTEAFF.

V is TRBV19 and J is TRBJ2-1, with a weak D call TRBD2 (6 bases). This CDR3 spans 16 amino acids. Trimming cost V 5 bases and J 5 bases, with 19 bases left between them. The germline gives CDR1 LNHDA, CDR2 SQIVND (reference sequence). The CDR3 DNA reads TGTGCCAGTAGTGACACTCGGGGGACTGTAAACAATGAGCAGTTCTTC. It yields the protein CASSDTRGTVNNEQFF.

In the case of this clone: One end of the junction fails to match germline, which may point to a read error. The CDR3 sequence is CSSSRQAGNTEAFF. The CDR3 DNA sequence: TGTTCCAGCAGCCGACAGGCCGGGAACACTGAAGCTTTCTTT. The genes are TRBV7-9 and TRBJ1-1, with a possible D match to TRBD1 (6 bases). The length of the CDR3 is 14 residues. Germline-derived CDR1 and CDR2 are SEHNR and FQNEAQ (reference sequence).

CDR3 bases: TGCGCCAGCAGTGGGCAAAAGAAAGAGACCCAGTACTTC. It specifies CASSGQKKETQYF. The chain is built from TRBV5-1 and TRBJ2-5; D ambiguous. V shed 5 bases and J shed 3 bases, with 11 bases lying between them. Germline CDR1 and CDR2: SGHRS and YFSETQ. This CDR3 has 13 amino acids.

For this clone: This same CDR3 is encoded by further DNA sequences in the sample. CDR3 protein: CASSLSDSYEQYF. In DNA, the CDR3 is TGTGCCAGCAGTTTGTCCGACAGCTACGAGCAGTACTTC. The chain is built from TRBV27 and TRBJ2-7; D perhaps matches TRBD1 (5 bases). CDR1 is MNHEY and CDR2 is SMNVEV in the germline V gene (reference sequence). V lost 3 bases to trimming and J lost 3 bases, with 9 bases between them. This CDR3 is 13 amino acids long.

V and J are TRBV5-1 and TRBJ1-1, with 7 bases fitting TRBD1. With 0 bases clipped from V and 3 bases from J, the junction kept 2 bases outside the gene matches. There are 14 residues in the CDR3. The germline V gene has CDR1 SGHRS and CDR2 YFSETQ. CDR3 bases: TGCGCCAGCAGCTTGGGGGGGACAGACACTGAAGCTTTCTTT. This sequence encodes CASSLGGTDTEAFF. Using reference TRBV5-1 and TRBJ1-1 for the parts outside the CDR3, the full variable domain is KAGVTQTPRYLIKTRGQQVTLSCSPISGHRSVSWYQQTPGQGLQFLFEYFSETQRNKGNFPGRFSGRQFSNSRSEMNVSTLELGDSALYLCASSLGGTDTEAFFGQGTRLTVV.

The rearrangement joins TRBV19 to TRBJ2-1; D may be TRBD1 (5 bases). This CDR3 contains 15 residues. Trimming cost V 2 bases and J 2 bases, with 10 bases left between them. Germline CDR1 and CDR2: LNHDA and SQIVND (reference sequence). CDR3: CASSIQGFPYNEQFF. The CDR3 DNA follows: TGTGCCAGTAGTATACAGGGATTTCCCTACAATGAGCAGTTCTTC.

The rearrangement links TRBV28 to TRBJ1-1; no definite D call. CDR1 is MDHEN, CDR2 SYDVKM, per germline. The CDR3 runs to 12 residues. V was pared by 1 base and J by 6 bases, with 6 bases between. Here the CDR3 DNA reads TGTGCCAGCAGTTTATCACGGGCTGAAGCTTTCTTT. This sequence encodes CASSLSRAEAFF.

The chain employs TRBV10-2 and TRBJ2-1, with TRBD2 as a possible D gene (6 bases). This CDR3 comprises 15 residues. Germline assignment: CDR1 WSHSY and CDR2 SAAADI. Trimming left V 0 bases short and J 1 base short, with 7 bases between. The CDR3 DNA is TGCGCCAGCAGTGAGTCGGCGGGATCCTACAATGAGCAGTTCTTC. It translates to CASSESAGSYNEQFF.

This clone was seen a handful of times. The chain combines TRBV7-2 with TRBJ1-5, with 9 bases identical to TRBD1. V shed 2 bases, J shed 5 bases, and the junction held 4 bases outside the gene matches. In germline, CDR1 is SGHTA, CDR2 FQGNSA. CDR3 length equals 15 residues. The CDR3 reads CASSLQQGADQPQHF. Here the CDR3 DNA reads TGTGCCAGCAGCTTACAACAGGGGGCTGATCAGCCCCAGCATTTT.

This clone was picked up a small number of times. The rearrangement links TRBV6-5 to TRBJ2-7; D may be TRBD1 (5 bases). The CDR3 spans 14 residues. V lost 6 bases, J lost 3 bases, and 15 bases lay in between. Germline V gene lookup returns CDR1 MNHEY and CDR2 SVGAGI. The CDR3 loop is CASSRERTGYEQYF. CDR3 DNA: TGTGCCAGCAGCAGGGAACGCACGGGCTACGAGCAGTACTTC.

This clone was detected only a few times. The chain carries TRBV19 and TRBJ1-6; no definite D call. The germline CDR1 and CDR2 sequences are LNHDA and SQIVND (reference sequence). The CDR3 is 14 residues long. V dropped 10 bases and J dropped 8 bases, with 18 bases sitting between them. The CDR3: CATHRSGGDSPLHF. DNA of the CDR3: TGTGCCACTCACCGATCTGGCGGGGATTCACCCCTCCACTTT.

The chain recombines TRBV6-5 with TRBJ2-6; tentative D call: TRBD2 (5 bases). Per the germline V gene, CDR1 is MNHEY and CDR2 is SVGAGI. CDR3 size: 16 residues. Trimming shortened V by 0 bases and J by 2 bases, and 8 bases separated the two germline ends. The CDR3 DNA is TGTGCCAGCAGTTACTCGAGGGCTCCTGGGGCCAACGTCCTGACTTTC. Translated: CASSYSRAPGANVLTF.

This chain links TRBV6-1 with TRBJ1-2, with D possibly matching TRBD1 (5 bases). Germline V lookup: CDR1 MNHNS, CDR2 SASEGT. The CDR3 length is 15 residues. Trimming left V 3 bases short and J 3 bases short, with 14 bases between. The CDR3, as DNA: TGTGCCAGCAGTGACGAAACGACAGCTCACTATGGCTACACCTTC. This translates into CASSDETTAHYGYTF.

V is TRBV28 and J is TRBJ1-1; D is unclear. V gave up 2 bases and J gave up 5 bases, with 27 bases separating them. Looked up from germline, CDR1 is MDHEN and CDR2 is SYDVKM. This CDR3 has 19 amino acids. The CDR3 bases are TGTGCCAGCAGTTTAGTTTTGGCGGGTACGGGGATTTTGGTGACTGAAGCTTTCTTT. Its translation is CASSLVLAGTGILVTEAFF.